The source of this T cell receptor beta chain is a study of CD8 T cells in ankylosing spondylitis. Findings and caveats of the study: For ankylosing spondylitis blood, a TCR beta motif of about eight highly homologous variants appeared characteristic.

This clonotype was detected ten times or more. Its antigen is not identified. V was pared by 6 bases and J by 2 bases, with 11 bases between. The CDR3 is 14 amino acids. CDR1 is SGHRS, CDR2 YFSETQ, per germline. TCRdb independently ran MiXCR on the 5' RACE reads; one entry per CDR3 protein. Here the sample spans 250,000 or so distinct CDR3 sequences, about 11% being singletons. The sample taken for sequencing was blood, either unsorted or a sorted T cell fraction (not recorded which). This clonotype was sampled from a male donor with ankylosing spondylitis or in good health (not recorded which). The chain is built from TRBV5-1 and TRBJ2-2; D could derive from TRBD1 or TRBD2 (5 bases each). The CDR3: CASTQGPNTGELFF. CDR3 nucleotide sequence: TGCGCCAGCACTCAGGGACCAAACACCGGGGAGCTGTTTTTT.